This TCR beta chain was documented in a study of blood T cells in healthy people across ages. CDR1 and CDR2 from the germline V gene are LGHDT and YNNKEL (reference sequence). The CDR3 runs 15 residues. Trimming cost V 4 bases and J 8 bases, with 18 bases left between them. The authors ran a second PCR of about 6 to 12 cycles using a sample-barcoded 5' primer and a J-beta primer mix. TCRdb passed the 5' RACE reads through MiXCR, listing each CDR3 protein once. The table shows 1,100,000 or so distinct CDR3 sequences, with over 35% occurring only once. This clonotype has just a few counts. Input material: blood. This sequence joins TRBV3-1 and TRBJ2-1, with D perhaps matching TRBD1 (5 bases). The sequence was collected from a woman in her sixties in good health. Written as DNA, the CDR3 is TGTGCCAGCAGCCCGGACAAAGGTAGCACTCATGAGCAGTTCTTC. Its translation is CASSPDKGSTHEQFF.